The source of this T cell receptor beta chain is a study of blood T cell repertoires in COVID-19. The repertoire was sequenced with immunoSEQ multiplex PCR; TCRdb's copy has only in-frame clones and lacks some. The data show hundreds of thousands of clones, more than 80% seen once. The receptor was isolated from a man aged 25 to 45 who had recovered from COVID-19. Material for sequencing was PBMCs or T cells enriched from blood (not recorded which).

In DNA form, the CDR3 reads TGTGCCAGCAGAATAGCGGGGGGCGCCGAGACCCAGTACTTC. Translated: CASRIAGGAETQYF. The chain links TRBV7-2 to TRBJ2-5; 10 bases line up with TRBD2. V lost 6 bases and J lost 5; bases outside the gene matches: 6. Germline values: CDR1 SGHTA, CDR2 FQGNSA. The CDR3 sequence is 14 residues long.